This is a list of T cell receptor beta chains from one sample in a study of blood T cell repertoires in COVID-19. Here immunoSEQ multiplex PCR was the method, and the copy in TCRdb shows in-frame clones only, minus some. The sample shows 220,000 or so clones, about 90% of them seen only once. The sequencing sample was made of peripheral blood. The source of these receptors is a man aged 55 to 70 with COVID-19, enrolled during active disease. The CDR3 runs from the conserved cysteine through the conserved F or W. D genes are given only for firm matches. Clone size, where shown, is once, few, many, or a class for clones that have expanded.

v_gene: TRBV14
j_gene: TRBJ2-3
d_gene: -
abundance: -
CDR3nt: TGTGCCAGCAGACGAGGCTACAGCACAGATACGCAGTATTTT
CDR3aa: CASRRGYSTDTQYF

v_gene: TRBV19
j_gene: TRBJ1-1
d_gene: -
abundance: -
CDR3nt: TGTGCCAGTAGTCTAGGCAGGGTGAACACTGAAGCTTTCTTT
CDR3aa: CASSLGRVNTEAFF

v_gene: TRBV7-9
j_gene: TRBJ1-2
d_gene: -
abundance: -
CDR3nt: TGTGCCAGCAGCCGTTCGGACAGAGCCTATGGCTACACCTTC
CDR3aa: CASSRSDRAYGYTF

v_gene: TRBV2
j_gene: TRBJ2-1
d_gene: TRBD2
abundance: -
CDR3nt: TGTGCCAGCAGTGACGGGGGGGTCTACAATGAGCAGTTCTTC
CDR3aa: CASSDGGVYNEQFF

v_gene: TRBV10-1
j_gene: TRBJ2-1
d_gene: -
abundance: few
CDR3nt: TGCGCCAGCAGTGAGTCGACAAGGGGGCCAGCGGGAGAAGGGGATGAGCAGTTCTTC
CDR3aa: CASSESTRGPAGEGDEQFF

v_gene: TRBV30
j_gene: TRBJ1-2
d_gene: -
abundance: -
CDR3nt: TGTGCCTGGAGTGTACACAGGGCTAACTATGGCTACACCTTC
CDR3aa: CAWSVHRANYGYTF

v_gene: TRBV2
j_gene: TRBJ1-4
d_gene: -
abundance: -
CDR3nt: TGTGCCAGCACCCCCCCCGGGATTAATGAAAAACTGTTTTTT
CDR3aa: CASTPPGINEKLFF

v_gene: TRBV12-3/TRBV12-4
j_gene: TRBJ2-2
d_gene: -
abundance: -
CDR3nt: TGTGCCAGCAGTTTGGGGCGGACCGGGGAGCTGTTTTTT
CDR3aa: CASSLGRTGELFF

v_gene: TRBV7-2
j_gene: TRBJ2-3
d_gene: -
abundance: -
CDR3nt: TGTGCCACCGCCGTAGGGGGAAGCACAGATACGCAGTATTTT
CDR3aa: CATAVGGSTDTQYF

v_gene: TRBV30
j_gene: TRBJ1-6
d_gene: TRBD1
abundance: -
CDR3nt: TGTGCCGGAAAGACAGGGAACTCCTATAATTCACCCCTCCACTTT
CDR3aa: CAGKTGNSYNSPLHF

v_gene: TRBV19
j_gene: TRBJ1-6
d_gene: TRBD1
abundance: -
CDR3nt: TGTGCCAGTAGCCTGGGACAGAATAATTCACCCCTCCACTTT
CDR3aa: CASSLGQNNSPLHF

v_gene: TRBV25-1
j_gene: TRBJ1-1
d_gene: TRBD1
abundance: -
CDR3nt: TGTGCCAGCAGACCGACAGGGTATCGGAACACTGAAGCTTTCTTT
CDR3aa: CASRPTGYRNTEAFF

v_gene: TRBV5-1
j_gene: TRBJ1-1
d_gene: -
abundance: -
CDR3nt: TGCGCCAGCAGCAGCGCAGGGGATATCGGTGAAGCTTTCTTT
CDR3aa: CASSSAGDIGEAFF

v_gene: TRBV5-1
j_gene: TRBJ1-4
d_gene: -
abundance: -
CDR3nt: TGCGCCAGCAGCTTGGCCCGGACAGCAACTAATGAAAAACTGTTTTTT
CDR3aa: CASSLARTATNEKLFF

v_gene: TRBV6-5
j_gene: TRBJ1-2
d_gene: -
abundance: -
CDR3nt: TGTGCCAGCCGAGTAAATCTCCGTGGGACATATGGCTACACCTTC
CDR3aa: CASRVNLRGTYGYTF

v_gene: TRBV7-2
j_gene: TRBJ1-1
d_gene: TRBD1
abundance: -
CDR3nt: TGTGCCAGCAGCTTAGGGACAGGCAACACTGAAGCTTTCTTT
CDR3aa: CASSLGTGNTEAFF

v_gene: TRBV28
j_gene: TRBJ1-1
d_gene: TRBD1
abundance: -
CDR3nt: TGTGCCAGCAGACCCGGGACAGGATCTGGCACTGAAGCTTTCTTT
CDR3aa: CASRPGTGSGTEAFF

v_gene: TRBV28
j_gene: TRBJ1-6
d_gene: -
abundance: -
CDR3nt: TGTGCCAGCAGCCATCCCGAGGGGACAACTGGGAGACCCCTCCACTTT
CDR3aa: CASSHPEGTTGRPLHF

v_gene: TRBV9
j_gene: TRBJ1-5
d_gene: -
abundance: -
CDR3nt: TGTGCCAGCGCGGGGGATAGCAATCAGCCCCAGCATTTT
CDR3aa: CASAGDSNQPQHF

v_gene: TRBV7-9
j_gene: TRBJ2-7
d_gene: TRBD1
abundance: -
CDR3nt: TGTGCCAGCAGTCAATCGGTCCGGACAGGCGAATACGAGCAGTACTTC
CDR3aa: CASSQSVRTGEYEQYF

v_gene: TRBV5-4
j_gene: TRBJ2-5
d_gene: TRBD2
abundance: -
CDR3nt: TGTGCCAGCAGCCCCGGGACTAGCGGGAGGAATGGTGAGACCCAGTACTTC
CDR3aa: CASSPGTSGRNGETQYF

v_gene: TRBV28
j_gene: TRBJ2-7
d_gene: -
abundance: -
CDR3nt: TGTGCCAGCATCCAGGTGGGCTCCTACGAGCAGTACTTC
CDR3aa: CASIQVGSYEQYF

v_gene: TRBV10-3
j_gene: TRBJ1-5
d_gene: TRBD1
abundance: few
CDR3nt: TGTGCCATCAGTCAGGGACAGTCCAATCAGCCCCAGCATTTT
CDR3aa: CAISQGQSNQPQHF

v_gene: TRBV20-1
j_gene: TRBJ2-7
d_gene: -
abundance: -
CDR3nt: TGCAGTGTTTGGGGAGACTACGAGCAGTACTTC
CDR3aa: CSVWGDYEQYF

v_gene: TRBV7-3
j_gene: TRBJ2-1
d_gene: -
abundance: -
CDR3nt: TGTGCCAGCAGCTTACACGGCAATGAGCAGTTCTTC
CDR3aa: CASSLHGNEQFF

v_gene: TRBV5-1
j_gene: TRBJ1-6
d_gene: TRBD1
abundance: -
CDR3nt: TGCGCCAGCAGCTTGACAGGGGCCTTGAGCTCCTATAATTCACCCCTCCACTTT
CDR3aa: CASSLTGALSSYNSPLHF

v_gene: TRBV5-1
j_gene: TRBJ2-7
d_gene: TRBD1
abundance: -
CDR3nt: TGCGCCAGCAGCTTGGAGACAGGGGGAAGTAGCGAGCAGTACTTC
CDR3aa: CASSLETGGSSEQYF

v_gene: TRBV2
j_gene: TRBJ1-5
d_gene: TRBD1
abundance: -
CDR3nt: TGTGCCACCGGACAGGGAAATCAGCCCCAGCATTTT
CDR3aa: CATGQGNQPQHF

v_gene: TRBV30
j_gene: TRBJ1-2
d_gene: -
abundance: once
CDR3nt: TGTGCCTGGAGCTTTGACATGCTTGGCTACACCTTC
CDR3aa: CAWSFDMLGYTF

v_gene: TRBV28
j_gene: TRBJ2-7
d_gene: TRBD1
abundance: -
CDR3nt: TGTGCCAGCCATACTACAGGGGGCGACGAGCAGTACTTC
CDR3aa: CASHTTGGDEQYF

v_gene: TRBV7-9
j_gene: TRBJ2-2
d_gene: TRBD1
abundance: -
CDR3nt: TGTGCCAGCAGCCTCAGGGGACAGGGGGGCACCGGGGAGCTGTTTTTT
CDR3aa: CASSLRGQGGTGELFF

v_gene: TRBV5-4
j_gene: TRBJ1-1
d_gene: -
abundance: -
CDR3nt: TGTGCCACCCCCGGGGAAACTGAAGCTTTCTTT
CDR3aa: CATPGETEAFF

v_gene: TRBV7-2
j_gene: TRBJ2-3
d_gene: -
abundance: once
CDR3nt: TGTGCCAGCAGCTTAGGGGAGGATCCAGATACGCAGTATTTT
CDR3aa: CASSLGEDPDTQYF

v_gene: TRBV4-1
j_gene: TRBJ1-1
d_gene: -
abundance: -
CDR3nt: TGCGCCAGCAGCCAAGACGGAGGCGGAGGGGTCACTGAAGCTTTCTTT
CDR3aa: CASSQDGGGGVTEAFF

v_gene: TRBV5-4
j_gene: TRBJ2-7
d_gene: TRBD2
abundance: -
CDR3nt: TGTGCCAGCAGCCTGAACCCTAGCGGAGGCTACGAGCAGTACTTC
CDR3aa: CASSLNPSGGYEQYF

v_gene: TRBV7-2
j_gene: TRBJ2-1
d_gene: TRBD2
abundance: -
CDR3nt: TGTGCCAGCAGGGGACTAGCGGGAGGGCCCCAGTTCTTC
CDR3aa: CASRGLAGGPQFF

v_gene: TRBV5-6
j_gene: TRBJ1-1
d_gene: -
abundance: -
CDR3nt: TGTGCCAGCAGCGCCGGGACAATGAACACTGAAGCTTTCTTT
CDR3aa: CASSAGTMNTEAFF

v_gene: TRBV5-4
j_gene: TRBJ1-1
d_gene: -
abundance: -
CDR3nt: TGTGCCAGCAGCTTAAACTGGAACACTGAAGCTTTCTTT
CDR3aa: CASSLNWNTEAFF

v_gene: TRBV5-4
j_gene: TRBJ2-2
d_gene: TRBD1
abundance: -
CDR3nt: TGTGCCAGCAGCTTGGCCGCGTCAGGGGGCCCCGGGGAGCTGTTTTTT
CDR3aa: CASSLAASGGPGELFF

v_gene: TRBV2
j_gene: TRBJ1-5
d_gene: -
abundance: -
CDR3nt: TGTGCCAGCCGCAAGGAACAGGTCAATCAGCCCCAGCATTTT
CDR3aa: CASRKEQVNQPQHF

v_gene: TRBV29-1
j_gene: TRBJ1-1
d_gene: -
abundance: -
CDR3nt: TGCAGTTTACGACCCGCCGGACTCTACACTGAAGCTTTCTTT
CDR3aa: CSLRPAGLYTEAFF

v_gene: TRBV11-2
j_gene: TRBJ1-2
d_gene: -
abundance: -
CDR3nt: TGTGCCAGCAGTAACAGGGAGCATGGCTACACCTTC
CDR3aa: CASSNREHGYTF